This T cell receptor (beta chain) was sequenced for a study of sequential checkpoint blockade in melanoma. Noted treatment: randomized to nivolumab then ipilimumab (arm A) or the reverse (arm B). This CDR3 is 12 amino acids long. V lost 6 bases to trimming and J lost 5 bases, with 7 bases between them. Germline CDR1 LNHDA, CDR2 SQIVND (reference sequence). TCRdb's copy holds only in-frame clones and misses some; the assay was immunoSEQ multiplex PCR. The sample holds about 28,000 clones, roughly nine tenths seen once. The rearrangement joins TRBV19 to TRBJ2-2, with a possible D match to TRBD1 (6 bases). The source was CD8+ T cells sorted from blood (inferred from file names), collected from a patient given nivolumab and ipilimumab in sequence. This clonotype originated in a human donor with melanoma. CDR3 DNA sequence: TGTGCCAGTAGCCAGGGGACCGGGGAGCTGTTTTTT. Amino acids: CASSQGTGELFF.